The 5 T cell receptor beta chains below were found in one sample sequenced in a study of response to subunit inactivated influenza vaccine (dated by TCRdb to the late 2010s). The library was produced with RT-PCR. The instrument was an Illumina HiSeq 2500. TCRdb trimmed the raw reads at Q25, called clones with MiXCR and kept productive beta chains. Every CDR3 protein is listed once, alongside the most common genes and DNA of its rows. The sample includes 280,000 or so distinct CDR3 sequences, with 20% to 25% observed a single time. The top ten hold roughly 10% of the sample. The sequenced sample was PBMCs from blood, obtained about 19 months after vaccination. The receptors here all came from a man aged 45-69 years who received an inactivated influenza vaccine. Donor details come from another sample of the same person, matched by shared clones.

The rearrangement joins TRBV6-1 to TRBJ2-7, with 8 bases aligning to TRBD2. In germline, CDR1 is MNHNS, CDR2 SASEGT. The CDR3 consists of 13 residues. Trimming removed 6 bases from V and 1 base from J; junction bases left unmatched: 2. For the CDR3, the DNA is TGTGCCAGCAGGGGACTAGATTCCTACGAGCAGTACTTC. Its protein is CASRGLDSYEQYF.

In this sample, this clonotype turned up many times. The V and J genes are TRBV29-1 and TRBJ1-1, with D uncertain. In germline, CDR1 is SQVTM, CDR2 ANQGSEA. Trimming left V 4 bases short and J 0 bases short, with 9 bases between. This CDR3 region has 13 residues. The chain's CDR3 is CSVAQSMNTEAFF. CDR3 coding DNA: TGCAGCGTTGCTCAGAGCATGAACACTGAAGCTTTCTTT.

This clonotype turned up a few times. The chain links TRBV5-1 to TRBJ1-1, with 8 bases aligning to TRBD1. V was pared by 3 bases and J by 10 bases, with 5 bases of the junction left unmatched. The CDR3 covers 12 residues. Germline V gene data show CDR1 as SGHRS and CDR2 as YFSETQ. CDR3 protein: CASSSDRERAFF. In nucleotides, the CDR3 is TGCGCCAGCAGCTCGGACAGGGAGAGAGCTTTCTTT.

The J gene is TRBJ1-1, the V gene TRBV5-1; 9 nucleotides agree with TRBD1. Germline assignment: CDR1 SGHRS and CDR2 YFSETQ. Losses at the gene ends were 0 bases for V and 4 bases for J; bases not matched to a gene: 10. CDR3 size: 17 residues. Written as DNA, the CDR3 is TGCGCCAGCAGCTTGGGACGGACAGGGGTCGGTGGCACTGAAGCTTTCTTT. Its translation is CASSLGRTGVGGTEAFF.

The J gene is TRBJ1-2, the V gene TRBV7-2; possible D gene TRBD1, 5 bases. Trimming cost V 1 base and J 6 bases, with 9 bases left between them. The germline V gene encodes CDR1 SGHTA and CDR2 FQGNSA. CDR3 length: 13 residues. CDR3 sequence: CASSLVRVDGYTF. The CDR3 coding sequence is TGTGCCAGCAGCTTAGTCAGGGTTGATGGCTACACCTTC.